A selection of T cell receptor beta chains follows, all from one sample in a study of T-cell reconstitution after alpha-beta-depleted transplantation in children. Each CDR3 protein gets one entry after TCRdb re-called the PCR reads with MiXCR. The table shows some 490,000 distinct CDR3 sequences, with around an eighth occurring only once. The starting material was PBMCs from the stem cell graft donor, obtained from the stem cell graft. The receptors were sampled from a human donor who donated a stem cell graft to a child with combined immunodeficiency. Both conserved end residues are part of each CDR3. A D gene is named only where the DNA matches it firmly. Some rows mark clone size as missing; the rest say once, few, many or name a class of expanded clone.

>TRBV10-3|many|TRBD1|TRBJ1-6
TGTGCCACCCGGACAGGTTTAATCAATTCACCCCTCCACTTT
CATRTGLINSPLHF
>TRBV4-2|NA|NA|TRBJ2-7
TGTGCCAGCAGCAACAGGGGAGGCTCCTACGAGCAGTACTTC
CASSNRGGSYEQYF
>TRBV12-3/TRBV12-4|NA|NA|TRBJ2-7
TGTGCCAGCAGTTTAGGCCTGGGGATCGCCTACGAGCAGTACTTC
CASSLGLGIAYEQYF
>TRBV18|few|TRBD1|TRBJ1-2
TGTGCCAGCTCACTTGGGACAGGCGGTAATAACTATGGCTACACCTTC
CASSLGTGGNNYGYTF
>TRBV9|many|TRBD1|TRBJ2-1
TGTGCCAGCAGCCCCCCAGGGGGAACCTACAATGAGCAGTTCTTC
CASSPPGGTYNEQFF
>TRBV29-1|few|TRBD1|TRBJ1-1
TGCAGCGTCCGAATTGGACAGGGGACTGAAGCTTTCTTT
CSVRIGQGTEAFF
>TRBV7-9|few|NA|TRBJ2-5
TGTGCCAGCAGCTACTCCGACAGGCAAGAGACCCAGTACTTC
CASSYSDRQETQYF
>TRBV29-1|once|TRBD1|TRBJ2-3
TGCAGCGTTGAAGCCAGGACAGGACTAGATACGCAGTATTTT
CSVEARTGLDTQYF
>TRBV12-3/TRBV12-4|NA|TRBD1|TRBJ2-1
TGTGCCAGCAGTCCGGACAGGGGGAGCTCCTACAATGAGCAGTTCTTC
CASSPDRGSSYNEQFF
>TRBV20-1|few|NA|TRBJ1-2
TGCAGTGCTAGTATTGTGGGAATCTATGGCTACACCTTC
CSASIVGIYGYTF
>TRBV5-4|few|TRBD1|TRBJ2-7
TGTGCCAGCAGTTCACAGGGGATGGGAAGGTACGAGCAGTACTTC
CASSSQGMGRYEQYF
>TRBV4-3|NA|NA|TRBJ2-5
TGCGCCAGCAGCCAAGACACCAGAGTTTCTGGAGAGACCCAGTACTTC
CASSQDTRVSGETQYF
>TRBV20-1|many|NA|TRBJ1-1
TGCAGTGTCCAACAGGGAGGAGGAACTGAAGCTTTCTTT
CSVQQGGGTEAFF
>TRBV20-1|NA|NA|TRBJ1-5
TGCAGTGCTGCCCCCAGGGTGGGTCAGCCCCAGCATTTT
CSAAPRVGQPQHF
>TRBV2|many|NA|TRBJ1-1
TGTGCCAGCAGTCCCTGGACTTCTAACACTGAAGCTTTCTTT
CASSPWTSNTEAFF
>TRBV2|NA|NA|TRBJ2-3
TGTGCCAGCAGTGAATTGGGACGAGATACGCAGTATTTT
CASSELGRDTQYF
>TRBV12-3/TRBV12-4|NA|TRBD2|TRBJ2-1
TGTGCCAGCAACCTAGGACTAGCGGGATCGTACAATGAGCAGTTCTTC
CASNLGLAGSYNEQFF
>TRBV20-1|few|TRBD2|TRBJ2-3
TGCAGTGCTGGGAGAGGACTAGCGGGGGCAGATACGCAGTATTTT
CSAGRGLAGADTQYF
>TRBV29-1|NA|TRBD2|TRBJ2-7
TGCAGCGTTGTTCCTAGCGGCTACGAGCAGTACTTC
CSVVPSGYEQYF
>TRBV7-2|NA|NA|TRBJ2-7
TGTGCCAGCAGCTTCAATCGCCAGGGTTACGAGCAGTACTTC
CASSFNRQGYEQYF
>TRBV25-1|many|TRBD2|TRBJ2-1
TGTGCCAGCAGTGAAAGCCCAGCGGGATTGTTCAATGAGCAGTTCTTC
CASSESPAGLFNEQFF
>TRBV11-3|few|TRBD2|TRBJ2-3
TGTGCCAGCCGTCGTGGAGTAGCGGGAGAGGATACGCAGTATTTT
CASRRGVAGEDTQYF
>TRBV7-2|few|NA|TRBJ2-5
TGTGCCAGCAGCTCCTCCAGGGGCGGGGAGACCCAGTACTTC
CASSSSRGGETQYF
>TRBV6-1|NA|NA|TRBJ2-3
TGTGCCACCCAGGGGAGCTATAGCACAGATACGCAGTATTTT
CATQGSYSTDTQYF
>TRBV12-3/TRBV12-4|many|NA|TRBJ2-7
TGTGCCAGCAGCCTCTCTGGACAGTTGCACGAGCAGTACTTC
CASSLSGQLHEQYF
>TRBV7-2|many|NA|TRBJ2-7
TGTGCCAGCAGCTTACAAGGGCGGGGGACATCCTACGAGCAGTACTTC
CASSLQGRGTSYEQYF
>TRBV7-8|many|NA|TRBJ2-3
TGTGCCAGCAGCCCCACACTTGAGGGTGGGAGGTTCGCAGATACGCAGTATTTT
CASSPTLEGGRFADTQYF
>TRBV24-1|NA|NA|TRBJ2-2
TGTGCCACCAGTGACCGGGGGGCCCCGAACACCGGGGAGCTGTTTTTT
CATSDRGAPNTGELFF
>TRBV28|few|NA|TRBJ2-5
TGTGCCAGCAGTCTACTAGGGGAACAAGAGACCCAGTACTTC
CASSLLGEQETQYF
>TRBV7-8|NA|TRBD1|TRBJ2-5
TGTGCCAGCAGCTTACGACAGGGTCCGGAGACCCAGTCCTTC
CASSLRQGPETQSF
>TRBV10-3|many|NA|TRBJ2-5
TGTGCCATCAGTAAGACTGATAACCAAGAGACCCAGTACTTC
CAISKTDNQETQYF
>TRBV12-3/TRBV12-4|few|NA|TRBJ2-3
TGTGCCAGCACCTGGGGGACGAGCACAGATACGCAGTATTTT
CASTWGTSTDTQYF
>TRBV29-1|many|NA|TRBJ2-1
TGCAGCGTCCTGACTAGTTCCTACAATGAGCAGTTCTTC
CSVLTSSYNEQFF
>TRBV7-3|few|TRBD2|TRBJ2-1
TGTGCCAGCAGCTTATCGGGAGGGCTCAATGAGCAGTTCTTC
CASSLSGGLNEQFF
>TRBV4-2|NA|NA|TRBJ2-1
TGTGCCAGCAGCCAAGAAGGGGGGGCAGACAATGAGCAGTTCTTC
CASSQEGGADNEQFF
>TRBV10-3|many|TRBD1|TRBJ2-1
TGTGCCATAGGGACAGCCTACAATGAGCAGTTCTTC
CAIGTAYNEQFF
>TRBV27|few|TRBD1|TRBJ1-5
TGTGCCAGCAGTTTCCGACAGGGGCCCCAGCATTTT
CASSFRQGPQHF
>TRBV7-2|many|NA|TRBJ2-3
TGTGCCAGCAGCTTAGCCCGGGGACTGGACTTGGGTACGCAGTATTTT
CASSLARGLDLGTQYF
>TRBV6-1|few|NA|TRBJ1-2
TGTGCCAGCAGCACCTTGAGGCAGGAAACCTATGGCTACACCTTC
CASSTLRQETYGYTF
>TRBV28|many|TRBD1|TRBJ2-5
TGTGCCAGCACCTCACCGGGACAGCCACAAGAGACCCAGTACTTC
CASTSPGQPQETQYF
>TRBV4-3|many|NA|TRBJ2-5
TGCGCCAGCAGCCAAGGGGGAATCCTCCAAGAGACCCAGTACTTC
CASSQGGILQETQYF
>TRBV13|NA|NA|TRBJ2-7
TGTGCCAGCAGCAATCGACAGTTGGGGAATACCTACGAGCAGTACTTC
CASSNRQLGNTYEQYF
>TRBV3-1|NA|NA|TRBJ2-7
TGTGCCAGCAGCCAAGATCGACAGCCATTCTACGAGCAGTACTTC
CASSQDRQPFYEQYF
>TRBV29-1|many|NA|TRBJ1-3
TGCAGCGTTGCGGGGACTGGAAACACCATATATTTT
CSVAGTGNTIYF
>TRBV7-3|many|TRBD1|TRBJ2-2
TGTGCCAGCAGCTTACGGCCGGGACAGGGAAACACCGGGGAGCTGTTTTTT
CASSLRPGQGNTGELFF
>TRBV4-3|NA|TRBD1|TRBJ1-4
TGCGCCAGCAGCCCCCGGACAGGGGGGGTCTCTGGGGAAAAACTGTTTTTT
CASSPRTGGVSGEKLFF